This T cell receptor (beta chain) was sequenced during a study of cytomegalovirus exposure and HLA in healthy donors (dated by TCRdb to 2015 to 2018). Background on the whole study: According to an earlier analysis of 550 to 700 of the donors, about 180 million T cells yielded some 120 million unique TCR beta sequences and around 280 Gb of sequence data. Every repertoire in the discovery cohort had been generated on one and the same sequencing platform. To predict cytomegalovirus infection status, the study combined high-throughput TCR immunosequencing, statistical association of individual TCRs with disease status, and machine learning. The study aimed to test whether cataloging public T cell receptors could reveal signatures of past pathogen exposure. An earlier analysis of around 640 of the donors used high-throughput TCR beta sequencing to judge whether each TCR beta V gene segment behaved as functional or pseudogenic. Among under 450 genotyped donors of the cohort, an average of roughly 240,000 unique TCR beta nucleotide sequences were sequenced per donor, around 18% of them non-productive. The number of donors typed differed by locus, with about 629-630 for A, B, C, DRB1 and DQB1, around 520 for DQA1, 600 to 610 for DPA1, and around 430 for DPB1. Both class I and class II loci were covered by HLA typing, at four-digit resolution. Around 330 gigabases of sequencing data and roughly 81 million unique TCR sequences made up an early release that covered 500 to 650 HLA-typed donors. To study patterns of TCR occurrence, a later analysis re-analyzed previously published TCR beta repertoires from around 700 donors and added high-resolution HLA genotyping. A separate validation cohort of approximately 120 different subjects was used in addition to the roughly 670-subject first cohort. Of the 300 to 500 genotyped donors, 81% were placed in the genetic ancestry cluster associated with self-reported Caucasian donors. A few DR-DQ haplotypes were treated as single units for association and clustering because of strong linkage in the cohort. The study used immunosequencing to profile the T cell repertoires of 600 to 850 subjects and linked those repertoires to cytomegalovirus serostatus. Donor age, sex, ethnicity and CMV serostatus were compiled alongside the repertoire data. Rather than drawing on any new phenotypic data, the later analysis identified candidate immune exposures from TCR beta sequences and the way those sequences occurred across donors. Genome-wide SNP genotypes for about three fifths of the roughly 700 donors were used in a later genetic analysis, which treated that subset as a discovery cohort.

With respect to this clone: Its antigen remains undetermined.

The library was obtained by the immunoSEQ multiplex PCR assay. For the multiplex PCR, a mixture combining 60 forward primers for TCR Vbeta segments and 13 reverse primers for TCR Jbeta segments was used. A multiplex PCR assay on genomic DNA amplified the CDR3 region of rearranged TCR beta genes. On the Illumina HiSeq System, the amplified TCR beta libraries were sequenced as 87-base-pair reads. In the source study's methods: A later analysis tallied some 79 million unique TCR beta chains across the approximately 670 repertoires, and about 10 million of those chains were shared by two or more donors. Raw reads were error-corrected and collapsed into unique sequences by a nearest-neighbor algorithm in which closely related sequences were merged to remove PCR and sequencing errors. V, D and J gene segments were assigned by aligning CDR3 sequences to IMGT reference sequences. For a sequence to be retained, at least a six-nucleotide match to both a V gene segment and a J gene segment was required. A rearrangement was called productive if the CDR3 had no stop codons and remained in frame with V and J, and every other rearrangement was called non-productive. Following IMGT convention, CDR3 was defined as the stretch from the second conserved V-encoded cysteine up to the conserved J-encoded phenylalanine. The earlier analysis of 587 of the donors excluded any sequence lacking an unambiguous match to a single V gene segment. In an earlier analysis of a few hundred of the donors, a V segment was called functional when productive rearrangements were above 56.7%, and segregating when the standard deviation between donors exceeded 5%. A statistical classification framework was built to diagnose cytomegalovirus status from the catalog of TCR beta chain sequences. In a later analysis, V and J genes were assigned by comparing TCR nucleotide sequences against IMGT/GENE-DB human TR gene sequences. Using the TCRdist pipeline, a later analysis assigned CDR3 sequences along with most-parsimonious VDJ recombination scenarios. In a later analysis, every TCR beta chain was defined by the combination of its CDR3 amino acid sequence and its V-gene family, and reads without a unique V-gene family were dropped. As a way to deal with suspected cross-contamination and a sequencing artifact, a later analysis dropped approximately 590 nucleotide sequences that were highly shared and had low generation probability. In a later analysis, a clonal expansion index for each public chain was calculated from normalized within-repertoire ranks of inferred template counts. A later analysis computed generation probabilities with a VDJ recombination model fitted to out-of-frame rearrangements, and checked the results against IGoR. A later analysis scored TCR-TCR, TCR-HLA and TCR-CMV co-occurrence with hypergeometric tests, applying a repertoire-size bias correction to TCR pairs. False discovery rates were estimated in a later analysis by permuting HLA or CMV assignments 20 times. In a later analysis, co-occurring TCRs were grouped with DBSCAN, and TCRdist sequence similarity was added when clustering was performed within HLA-allele-positive subsets. Co-occurrence clustering excluded repertoires with fewer than 30,000 or more than 120,000 public chains, plus five with anomalous nucleotide sharing. The table comes from immuneACCESS by way of TCRdb, which keeps in-frame sequences with V and J called. Part of the clones is missing from these tables; in studies checked, under half for an unresolved V gene and the rest for unknown reasons. Clonal size and the V and J genes are those of that table, whereas D and trimming came from the DNA. The table for this sample lists tens of thousands of clones. The ten largest clones take up less than 20% of the sample.

The CDR3 numbers 15 residues from cysteine through phenylalanine. Only CDR3 DNA remains: 45 bases, in frame from the first base. The germline V gene yields SGHVS for CDR1 and FQNEAQ for CDR2. For this chain, trimming is 4 bases at the V end and 9 bases at the J end, and the number of junction bases without a gene match is 4. The cohort was made up of around 720 healthy bone marrow donors. At the time of sampling, every cohort member was nominally healthy, though immune exposures that went unrecorded were likely present. The donor tested CMV seronegative, placing the donor among the 300 to 450 seronegative members of the cohort. Each donor provided a peripheral blood sample, and peripheral blood mononuclear cells were used for TCR beta sequencing. The Qiagen DNeasy Blood Extraction Kit was used to extract genomic DNA from the blood cell samples. General findings and caveats noted by the study authors: In a later analysis, most CMV-associated TCR beta chains were found to appear HLA-restricted, with HLA associations seemingly driven largely by CMV exposure. A later analysis associated about 17,000 TCR beta sequences with specific HLA alleles at a false discovery rate of 0.05. According to a later genetic analysis, donors in an Asian-associated ancestry cluster had fewer N-insertions in productive TCRs than the approximately 690-donor mean. A cluster of highly shared sequence variants was judged likely to be a technical artifact of the sequencing pipeline. The only immune exposure information available for the cohort was CMV serostatus. In this cohort, only TCR beta chains were sequenced, and detectable features were limited by the absence of alpha or paired-chain data. Correlated functional status among segregating V segments might be attributable to linkage disequilibrium, but an unknown experimental factor could not be ruled out. Because the 87-base-pair reads could not distinguish some IMGT-functional V segments, including TRBV6-2 and TRBV6-3, those segments were excluded. Roughly uniform sequencing depth across donors was assumed in presence/absence analyses, although this assumption may not hold. A later analysis reported that several top co-occurrence clusters appeared linked to parvovirus B19, influenza, CMV and Epstein-Barr virus. Cytomegalovirus status was reported to be diagnosed by the classifier with high specificity and sensitivity in both the original and validation cohorts. When HLA alleles, especially DR and DQ, strongly co-occurred, TCR associations were difficult to assign to individual alleles. Across donors, most TCR sequences were observed very rarely, whereas some public TCRs were present in many individuals. It was suggested by the authors that the approach could potentially be generalized to other disease states and immunological phenotypes. In vitro tests confirmed that a few of the cytomegalovirus-associated TCR beta chains recognize cytomegalovirus antigens. HLA typing was unavailable for some donors at each locus, so association tests used only the typed subset. In a later analysis, HLA-associated TCR beta chains showed more clonal expansion and lower generation probabilities than non-associated chains that were equally common. In an earlier analysis of some 500 of the donors, most TCR beta V segments appeared in productive rearrangements about 87% or about 30% of the time, broadly matching IMGT annotations. A later analysis found that TCR association rates varied across HLA loci, with DRB1 alleles showing the most associated TCRs and HLA-C alleles the fewest. Because counts were too low, more than 15 rarely observed V segments, including chromosome 9 orphons, were left out of the earlier analysis of some 640 of the donors. A total of 150 or so TCR beta chains were listed by the study as associated with cytomegalovirus. V-gene and J-gene trimming of TCR beta chains was associated with a missense DCLRE1C variant in a later genetic analysis, and the association was replicated in an independent cohort. A further reported finding was that TCR beta sequences accurately predicted the HLA-A and HLA-B alleles for most subjects in the first cohort.

The chain couples TRBV7-8 to TRBJ1-6; 12 bases in the junction line up with TRBD1. This clonotype originated in a male donor in good health and CMV-seronegative. The sequenced material came from PBMCs. CDR3 region: CASSSGTGGVSPLHF. The bases are TGTGCCAGCAGCTCAGGGACAGGGGGCGTTTCACCCCTCCACTTT.